Shown below are 3 T cell receptor beta chains from a single sample sequenced in a study of human T cells and chemical hapten exposure. In the library, unique molecular identifiers were attached to individual cDNA molecules. Via MiXCR, TCRdb re-called the reads, giving one row per CDR3 protein. The sample lists about 120,000 distinct CDR3 sequences, over 6.5% occurring once. It was from unfractionated whole blood that total RNA was extracted. Sample: whole blood. These TCRs come from a human donor in good health. Some clones in this sample may be carry-over from other donors' samples.

This clonotype was detected many times. The chain uses TRBV7-6 and TRBJ1-1, with D unresolved. The CDR3 has 16 amino acids. Germline lookup yields CDR1 SGHVS and CDR2 FNYEAQ. The V end was cut by 6 bases, the J end by 0 bases, with 17 bases between. For the CDR3, the DNA is TGTGCCAGCAGGGCTGAGGATGGGAGCCTGAACACTGAAGCTTTCTTT. Encoded protein: CASRAEDGSLNTEAFF.

This clonotype was observed at least ten times. This chain links TRBV6-6 with TRBJ2-7, with D uncertain. Per germline, CDR1 MNHNY and CDR2 SVGAGI (reference sequence). Trimming removed 6 bases at V and 1 base at J, with 13 bases between. The CDR3 has 14 amino acids. CDR3 protein: CASSLRRPSYEQYF. Written as DNA, the CDR3 is TGTGCCAGCAGCCTACGCCGACCATCCTACGAGCAGTACTTC.

This clonotype was counted many times. The chain is built from TRBV12-3 or TRBV12-4 and TRBJ2-3; 8 bases align to TRBD2. The trim removed 5 bases at V and 6 bases at J, leaving 10 bases unmatched. The CDR3 extends over 15 amino acids. The CDR3 region has the DNA TGTGCCAGCAGTCCCGGGACTAGTGTTGCGGATACGCAGTATTTT. It is translated as CASSPGTSVADTQYF.